A selection of T cell receptor beta chains follows, all from one sample in a study of vaccination and CD4 T cells after COVID-19. These TCRs are of unknown antigen specificity. TCRdb re-derived calls from the PCR reads in MiXCR, one entry per CDR3 protein. Of roughly 15,000 distinct CDR3 sequences in the sample, 45% to 65% were seen once. Sequencing was performed on cultured CD4+ T cells from blood, taken after SARS-CoV-2 vaccination. The receptors were sampled from a human donor with COVID-19. The CDR3 runs from the conserved cysteine through the conserved F or W. The order of the fields is V gene, clone size, D gene, J gene, CDR3 DNA, CDR3 protein. The D gene is left open where the match is weak. The size entry is marked missing in some rows and otherwise reads once, few, many or a size class.

V gene: TRBV15; clone size: NA; D gene: TRBD1; J gene: TRBJ1-2; CDR3 DNA: TGTGCCACCAGCAGAGGGGGGCAGGGGGCCGTTGGCTACACCTTC; CDR3 protein: CATSRGGQGAVGYTF
V gene: TRBV18; clone size: NA; D gene: NA; J gene: TRBJ2-7; CDR3 DNA: TGTGCCAGCTCACCACCGGGGCCCGACGAGCAGTACTTC; CDR3 protein: CASSPPGPDEQYF
V gene: TRBV12-3/TRBV12-4; clone size: few; D gene: NA; J gene: TRBJ2-5; CDR3 DNA: TGTGCCAGCAGTCCTCTCGGGTCAGAGACCCAGTACTTC; CDR3 protein: CASSPLGSETQYF
V gene: TRBV11-3; clone size: few; D gene: NA; J gene: TRBJ2-1; CDR3 DNA: TGTGCCAGCAGCTTATGGCGGGGCAGGGGAAGTACAAGCTCCTACAATGAGCAGTTCTTC; CDR3 protein: CASSLWRGRGSTSSYNEQFF
V gene: TRBV30; clone size: NA; D gene: NA; J gene: TRBJ2-5; CDR3 DNA: TGTGCCTGGAGTGTAAATGATCGGGAGACCCAGTACTTC; CDR3 protein: CAWSVNDRETQYF
V gene: TRBV2; clone size: NA; D gene: TRBD1; J gene: TRBJ2-3; CDR3 DNA: TGTGCCAGCACGTACAGGGGGCGCACAGATACGCAGTATTTT; CDR3 protein: CASTYRGRTDTQYF
V gene: TRBV7-9; clone size: once; D gene: TRBD1; J gene: TRBJ2-3; CDR3 DNA: TGTGCCAGCAGCCCGACAGGGGCCTCTAGCACAGATACGCAGTATTTT; CDR3 protein: CASSPTGASSTDTQYF
V gene: TRBV6-1; clone size: NA; D gene: NA; J gene: TRBJ2-3; CDR3 DNA: TGTGCCAGCAGTGGGGGGTACACAGATACGCAGTATTTT; CDR3 protein: CASSGGYTDTQYF
V gene: TRBV11-2; clone size: NA; D gene: NA; J gene: TRBJ2-1; CDR3 DNA: TGTGCCAGCAGCTTCTCCCTAAACTCCTACAATGAGCAGTTCTTC; CDR3 protein: CASSFSLNSYNEQFF
V gene: TRBV10-2; clone size: NA; D gene: NA; J gene: TRBJ1-1; CDR3 DNA: TGCGCCAGCGCCGGGGAGGGTAGGTCTTTCTTT; CDR3 protein: CASAGEGRSFF
V gene: TRBV7-2; clone size: NA; D gene: NA; J gene: TRBJ2-7; CDR3 DNA: TGTGCCAGCAGCTTAGGGGGCGTGGAGGGCGAGCAGTACTTC; CDR3 protein: CASSLGGVEGEQYF
V gene: TRBV11-3; clone size: NA; D gene: TRBD2; J gene: TRBJ2-3; CDR3 DNA: TGTGCCAGCAGCTTTGCGGGGGGGAGAGATACGCAGTATTTT; CDR3 protein: CASSFAGGRDTQYF
V gene: TRBV12-3/TRBV12-4; clone size: NA; D gene: NA; J gene: TRBJ1-1; CDR3 DNA: TGTGCCGTTACGTGGGGGCTCGACACTGAAGCTTTCTTT; CDR3 protein: CAVTWGLDTEAFF
V gene: TRBV19; clone size: NA; D gene: TRBD1; J gene: TRBJ1-2; CDR3 DNA: TGTGCCAGTAGGACAGGGGTCGGCTACACCTTC; CDR3 protein: CASRTGVGYTF
V gene: TRBV12-3/TRBV12-4; clone size: NA; D gene: TRBD1; J gene: TRBJ2-1; CDR3 DNA: TGTGCCAGCAGCCACTCTGGGACAGGGTACAATGAGCAGTTCTTC; CDR3 protein: CASSHSGTGYNEQFF
V gene: TRBV7-6; clone size: NA; D gene: NA; J gene: TRBJ2-7; CDR3 DNA: TGTGCCAGCAGCTTAGTTTCTGACAGCTTCTACGAGCAGTACTTC; CDR3 protein: CASSLVSDSFYEQYF
V gene: TRBV21-1; clone size: few; D gene: NA; J gene: TRBJ2-3; CDR3 DNA: TGTGCCAGCAGCAAGGCTAGCCGCGGGGGTACCGGGGGCAGGGGGCACGCAGATACGCAGTATTTT; CDR3 protein: CASSKASRGGTGGRGHADTQYF